A few counts support the clone carrying this T cell receptor (beta chain). What it binds is unknown. There are 13 residues in the CDR3. Germline CDR1 SGHAT, CDR2 FQNNGV. V lost 3 bases, J lost 2 bases, and 7 bases lay in between. Active moderate-to-severe ophthalmopathy, Clinical Activity Score at least 3, NOSPECS at least 4, under 3 months' duration. This specimen belongs to a study of T cells in Graves' hyperthyroidism and ophthalmopathy. Amplification targeted TCR beta CDR3 regions from RNA transcripts. Carried out on the TCR CDR3, a first-round RT-PCR used the HTBI primer set. TCRdb reanalysed the multiplex PCR reads using MiXCR and keeps one entry per CDR3 protein. The table includes about 330,000 distinct CDR3 sequences, approximately 13% detected once. The study, taken as a whole, reports: Peripheral blood also featured most of the thyroid clonotypes expanded above 0.001.

The TCR was taken from a woman aged 40 to 49 with Graves' ophthalmopathy. The specimen sequenced was blood. The chain employs TRBV11-2 and TRBJ1-2; D not certain. The CDR3 region has the DNA TGTGCCAGCAGCTTTCGACTAAACTATGGCTACACCTTC. Its translation: CASSFRLNYGYTF.